The T cell receptor beta chain under discussion was sequenced for a study of PD-1 blockade in mismatch repair-deficient tumors. The CDR3 loop spans 11 amino acids. CDR1 is GTSNPN, CDR2 SVGIG, per germline (reference sequence). With 0 bases removed from V and 6 bases from J, the gap between germline ends came to 5 bases. The sample's time point: 10-day in vitro stimulation with candidate neoantigen peptide 2. PCR or immunohistochemistry showed mismatch repair deficiency in every enrolled patient. Of note for this clone: Its specificity is unknown.

Sequencing used immunoSEQ multiplex PCR; TCRdb keeps in-frame clones, though not all of them. Here the sample spans about 9,800 clones, approximately 83% being singletons. The chain couples TRBV30 to TRBJ1-1; D gene uncertain. This TCR was recovered from an adult with mismatch repair-deficient cancer. Material: cells cultured in vitro, obtained from a patient treated with pembrolizumab. This CDR3 reads CAWSVLAEAFF. The CDR3 DNA follows: TGTGCCTGGAGTGTATTGGCTGAAGCTTTCTTT.